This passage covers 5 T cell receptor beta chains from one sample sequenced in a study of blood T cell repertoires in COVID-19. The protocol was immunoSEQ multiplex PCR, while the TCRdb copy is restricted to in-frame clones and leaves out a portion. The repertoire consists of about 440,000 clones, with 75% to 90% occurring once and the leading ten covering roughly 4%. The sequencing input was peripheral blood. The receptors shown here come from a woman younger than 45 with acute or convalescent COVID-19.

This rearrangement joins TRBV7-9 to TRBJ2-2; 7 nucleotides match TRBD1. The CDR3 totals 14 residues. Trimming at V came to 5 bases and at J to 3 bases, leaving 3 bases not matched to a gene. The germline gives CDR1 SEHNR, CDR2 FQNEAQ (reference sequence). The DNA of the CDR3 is TGTGCCAGCAGCCGGGACAGTTACACCGGGGAGCTGTTTTTT. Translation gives CASSRDSYTGELFF.

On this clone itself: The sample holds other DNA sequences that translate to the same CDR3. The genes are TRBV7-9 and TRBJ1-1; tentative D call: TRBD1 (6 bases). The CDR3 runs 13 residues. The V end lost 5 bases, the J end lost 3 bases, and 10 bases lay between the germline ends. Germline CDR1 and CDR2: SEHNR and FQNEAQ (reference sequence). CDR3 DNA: TGTGCCAGCAGCAGCGGACAGCACACTGAAGCTTTCTTT. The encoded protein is CASSSGQHTEAFF. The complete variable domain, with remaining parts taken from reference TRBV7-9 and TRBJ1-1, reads DTGVSQNPRHKITKRGQNVTFRCDPISEHNRLYWYRQTLGQGPEFLTYFQNEAQLEKSRLLSDRFSAERPKGSFSTLEIQRTEQGDSAMYLCASSSGQHTEAFFGQGTRLTVV.

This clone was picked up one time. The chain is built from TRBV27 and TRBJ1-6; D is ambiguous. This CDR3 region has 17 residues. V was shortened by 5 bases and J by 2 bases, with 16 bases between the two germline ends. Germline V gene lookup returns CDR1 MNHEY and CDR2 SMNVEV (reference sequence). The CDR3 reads CASSPQGRLTYNSPLHF. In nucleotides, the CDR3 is TGTGCCAGCAGTCCCCAAGGCAGGCTTACCTATAATTCACCCCTCCACTTT.

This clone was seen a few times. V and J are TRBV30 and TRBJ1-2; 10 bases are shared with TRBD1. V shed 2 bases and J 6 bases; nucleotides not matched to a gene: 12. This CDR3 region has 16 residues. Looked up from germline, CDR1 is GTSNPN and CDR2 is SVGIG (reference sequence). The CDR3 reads CAWSTTRTGGSDGYTF. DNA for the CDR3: TGTGCCTGGAGTACCACAAGGACAGGGGGAAGCGATGGCTACACCTTC. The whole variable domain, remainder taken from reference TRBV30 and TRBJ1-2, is SQTIHQWPATLVQPVGSPLSLECTVEGTSNPNLYWYRQAAGRGLQLLFYSVGIGQISSEVPQNLSASRPQDRQFILSSKKLLLSDSGFYLCAWSTTRTGGSDGYTFGSGTRLTVV.

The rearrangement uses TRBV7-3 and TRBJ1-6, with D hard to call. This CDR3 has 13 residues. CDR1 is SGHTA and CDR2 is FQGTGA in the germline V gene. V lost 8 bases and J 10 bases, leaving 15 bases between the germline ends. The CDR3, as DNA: TGTGCCAGCCAAGAGGATTTAGGCTCACCCCTCCACTTT. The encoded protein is CASQEDLGSPLHF. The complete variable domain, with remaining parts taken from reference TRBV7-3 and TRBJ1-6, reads GAGVSQTPSNKVTEKGKYVELRCDPISGHTALYWYRQSLGQGPEFLIYFQGTGAADDSGLPNDRFFAVRPEGSVSTLKIQRTERGDSAVYLCASQEDLGSPLHFGNGTRLTVT.